A selection of T cell receptor beta chains follows, all from one sample in a study of shared clonotypes between healthy human individuals. Clones were sequenced by immunoSEQ multiplex PCR, and TCRdb holds only the in-frame ones, with some missing. The table includes around 1.1 million clones, 75% to 80% detected once. The sequencing input was memory CD4+ T cells from PBMCs. The receptors come from a man younger than 35 in good health. Some clones in this sample may be carry-over from other donors' samples. CDR3s include the opening cysteine and the closing phenylalanine or tryptophan. Fields, in order: V gene, J gene, D gene, clone size, CDR3 DNA, CDR3 protein. The D gene is left open where the match is weak. Clone size, where shown, is once, few, many, or a class for clones that have expanded.

TRBV4-1	TRBJ2-7	TRBD2	once	TGCGCCAGCAGCCAAGCACCGGGACTAGCGGGAGAATACGAGCAGTACTTC	CASSQAPGLAGEYEQYF
TRBV5-6	TRBJ2-2	-	-	TGTGCCAGCAGCGCCGTTGCGGCCCCGAACACCGGGGAGCTGTTTTTT	CASSAVAAPNTGELFF
TRBV2	TRBJ1-4	-	-	TGTGCCAGCCACAGGGTGAATGAAAAACTGTTTTTT	CASHRVNEKLFF
TRBV27	TRBJ2-3	TRBD2	-	TGTGCCAGCAGTTGGTGGCGGGAGGGCCTTTCAGATACGCAGTATTTT	CASSWWREGLSDTQYF
TRBV6-6	TRBJ2-5	TRBD1	many	TGTGCCAGCAGCAGGGGGCGCGGGGAGACCCAGTACTTC	CASSRGRGETQYF
TRBV9	TRBJ2-3	TRBD2	-	TGTGCCAGCAGCGTGGCGGGAGGGATCACAGATACGCAGTATTTT	CASSVAGGITDTQYF
TRBV11-1	TRBJ1-4	TRBD1	-	TGTGCCAGCAGCCGGGGGACAGGGGTAGGAGAAAAACTGTTTTTT	CASSRGTGVGEKLFF
TRBV7-9	TRBJ1-1	-	few	TGTGCCAGCAGCTTGGGTGGGGGGAACACTGAAGCTTTCTTT	CASSLGGGNTEAFF
TRBV5-4	TRBJ1-2	-	-	TGTGCCAGCAGCTTGTATGGGTCCAGGTATGGCTACACCTTC	CASSLYGSRYGYTF
TRBV5-1	TRBJ2-1	-	once	TGCGCCAGCACCCCGGTGGCCCGTAATGAGCAGTTCTTC	CASTPVARNEQFF
TRBV7-8	TRBJ1-1	-	-	TGTGCCAGCAGCCCGCGAGCGGACAGTTTCCAAAATATAGCTTTCTTT	CASSPRADSFQNIAFF
TRBV28	TRBJ1-3	TRBD1	few	TGTGCCAGCAGGCCCACAGGGGGCAGAGGAAACACCATATATTTT	CASRPTGGRGNTIYF
TRBV28	TRBJ1-5	-	-	TGTGCCAGCAGTTTGAGAAGACGGACTAGCAATCAGCCCCAGCATTTT	CASSLRRRTSNQPQHF
TRBV29-1	TRBJ2-1	TRBD1	-	TGCAGCGTTAAACAGGGGTCTACCTACAATGAGCAGTTCTTC	CSVKQGSTYNEQFF
TRBV10-3	TRBJ2-5	TRBD2	-	TGTGCCATCAGTGACCCATCCCGGACTAGCGGGGTCCAAGAGACCCAGTACTTC	CAISDPSRTSGVQETQYF
TRBV9	TRBJ2-7	-	-	TGTGCCAGCAGCGTAGGTCCCGGGGGCGAGCAGTACTTC	CASSVGPGGEQYF
TRBV2	TRBJ2-1	-	many	TGTGCCAGCAGTGCCCGACTAGGCAATGAGCAGTTCTTC	CASSARLGNEQFF
TRBV10-3	TRBJ2-3	TRBD2	few	TGTGCCATCACCGCAAGCGGGGCTAGCACAGATACGCAGTATTTT	CAITASGASTDTQYF
TRBV7-9	TRBJ1-1	-	-	TGTGCCAGCAGCTTTTCTGAGAACACTGAAGCTTTCTTT	CASSFSENTEAFF
TRBV4-2	TRBJ2-3	-	-	TGTGCCAGCAGCAAAGGAGTCGACAGAGATCGAACAGATACGCAGTATTTT	CASSKGVDRDRTDTQYF
TRBV7-3	TRBJ2-2	-	-	TGTGCCAGCAGCTTGCAGGGGACCACGAACACCGGGGAGCTGTTTTTT	CASSLQGTTNTGELFF
TRBV27	TRBJ1-1	-	-	TGTGCCAGCAGTTTACTACAGGTGAACACTGAAGCTTTCTTT	CASSLLQVNTEAFF
TRBV28	TRBJ2-3	-	once	TGTGCCTCTCAAGGTAACCCGTGGGTCGGGAGAGGGCGAGATACGCAGTATTTT	CASQGNPWVGRGRDTQYF
TRBV10-3	TRBJ2-1	TRBD1	-	TGTGCCATCAGTGCCAAAGGGACAGGAAAGCAGTTCTTC	CAISAKGTGKQFF
TRBV4-1	TRBJ2-1	-	-	TGCGCCAGCAGCCAGGATGTTTCAGGAGGGACCATCAACAATGAGCAGTTCTTC	CASSQDVSGGTINNEQFF